There are a few counts of the clone carrying this T cell receptor beta chain. Trimming took 7 bases from V and 3 from J; bases not matched to a gene: 5. CDR1 is LNHDA and CDR2 is SQIVND in the germline V gene (reference sequence). This CDR3 contains 14 residues. Assay: immunoSEQ multiplex PCR; the TCRdb copy retains only in-frame clones and omits some. The sample contains around 59,000 clones, around 73% of which appear only once. The data stem from a study of blood T cell repertoires in COVID-19. This TCR derives from a man at least 80 years old with acute or convalescent COVID-19. The J gene is TRBJ1-5, the V gene TRBV19; TRBD1 aligns across 8 bases. The material sequenced was peripheral blood. Here the CDR3 reads CASTSDRANQPQHF. DNA for the CDR3: TGTGCCAGTACCTCGGACAGGGCCAATCAGCCCCAGCATTTT.